This passage covers 25 T cell receptor beta chains from one sample sequenced in a study of T-cell reconstitution after alpha-beta-depleted transplantation in children. The TCRbeta library incorporated unique molecular identifiers. TCRdb redid the calling of the PCR reads with MiXCR, one entry per CDR3 protein. Of 670,000 or so distinct CDR3 sequences in the sample, under 15% are singletons; the top ten hold roughly 0.77%. This specimen was PBMCs, taken before TCRalphabeta/CD19-depleted stem cell transplant. These TCRs come from a girl aged 2-9 years with congenital amegakaryocytic thrombocytopenia, due to receive a stem cell transplant.

This clonotype was seen ten or more times. The chain uses TRBV7-8 and TRBJ2-4; D is perhaps TRBD1 (5 bases). Deletions cut 0 bases from V and 7 bases from J, with 10 bases between. The CDR3 runs 14 residues. CDR1 is SGHVS and CDR2 is FQNEAQ in the germline V gene. CDR3 nucleotides: TGTGCCAGCAGCTTAGCGGGCAGGGCGAACATTCAGTACTTC. This codes for CASSLAGRANIQYF.

This clonotype appeared many times. The chain has TRBV5-1 and TRBJ1-1; weak D call: TRBD1 (6 bases). The V end was cut by 6 bases, the J end by 5 bases, with 14 bases between. This CDR3 spans 13 amino acids. Germline V gene sequence: CDR1 SGHRS, CDR2 YFSETQ. CDR3 DNA sequence: TGCGCCAGCAACCCCCCAGGGGCTACTGAAGCTTTCTTT. This encodes CASNPPGATEAFF.

This chain uses TRBV4-1 with TRBJ1-1; maybe TRBD1 (5 bases). Germline values: CDR1 MGHRA, CDR2 YSYEKL. There are 12 residues in the CDR3. V lost 5 bases, J lost 3 bases, and 7 bases lay in between. In nucleotides, the CDR3 is TGCGCCAGCAGCAGAGGGGACACTGAAGCTTTCTTT. Translation gives CASSRGDTEAFF.

This clonotype was counted ten times or more. This rearrangement joins TRBV20-1 to TRBJ2-6, with D unresolved. The V gene lost 5 bases and the J gene lost 0 bases, with 5 bases spanning the gap. CDR3 length equals 13 residues. Germline loops: CDR1 DFQATT, CDR2 SNEGSKA (reference sequence). CDR3 sequence: CSAGSSGANVLTF. CDR3 nucleotide sequence: TGCAGTGCTGGCTCCTCTGGGGCCAACGTCCTGACTTTC.

A few counts support this clonotype. The V and J genes are TRBV29-1 and TRBJ2-5, with TRBD1 matching over 7 bases. Trimming at V came to 8 bases and at J to 5 bases, leaving 5 bases not matched to a gene. The CDR3 runs 11 residues. From germline, CDR1 is SQVTM and CDR2 ANQGSEA. The chain's CDR3 is CSTGQWETQYF. The CDR3 nucleotides are TGCAGCACGGGACAGTGGGAGACCCAGTACTTC.

The chain couples TRBV29-1 to TRBJ1-2; 7 bases are shared with TRBD1. The CDR3 length is 14 residues. CDR1 and CDR2 (germline): SQVTM, ANQGSEA. Trimming removed 3 bases from V and 1 base from J; junction bases left unmatched: 5. In DNA form, the CDR3 reads TGCAGCGTTGACCCGAGGGGGCTTAACTATGGCTACACCTTC. This encodes CSVDPRGLNYGYTF.

Details on this clonotype: One end of the junction varies from germline; a read error may be responsible. The genes are TRBV2 and TRBJ2-2, with TRBD2 matching 8 bases. The V gene's germline CDR1 is SNHLY and CDR2 FYNNEI. The length of the CDR3 is 18 residues. The CDR3 coding sequence is TGTGCCAGCAGGGAAGTGGCGGGAGGTACCTTCCACACCGGGGAGCTGTTTTTT. Translated, it gives CASREVAGGTFHTGELFF.

J is TRBJ1-1 and V is TRBV4-1; 8 bases are shared with TRBD1. With V trimmed by 1 base and J by 0 bases, 1 base remained unmatched. Germline CDR1 and CDR2: MGHRA and YSYEKL. The length of the CDR3 is 15 residues. The CDR3 DNA follows: TGCGCCAGCAGCCAAGGGGACAGGTTGAACACTGAAGCTTTCTTT. Amino acid sequence: CASSQGDRLNTEAFF.

This clonotype has more than one count but fewer than ten. The chain is built from TRBV20-1 and TRBJ2-7; 9 bases agree with TRBD2. Losses at the gene ends were 0 bases for V and 3 bases for J; bases not matched to a gene: 6. This CDR3 spans 15 amino acids. CDR1 is DFQATT, CDR2 SNEGSKA, per germline (reference sequence). CDR3 nucleotides: TGCAGTGCTAGAGAAGGGAGGCGGGAGGGCTACGAGCAGTACTTC. Encoded protein: CSAREGRREGYEQYF.

This clonotype showed up many times. J is TRBJ2-3 and V is TRBV25-1; D is perhaps TRBD1 (6 bases). This CDR3 is built from 17 residues. The ends were cut back, 4 bases at V and 2 bases at J, with 19 bases in the middle. The germline gives CDR1 MGHDK, CDR2 SYGVNS. DNA for the CDR3: TGTGCCAGCAGTGGGGGGCTAGCTCAGGAGACCACAGATACGCAGTATTTT. Translation: CASSGGLAQETTDTQYF.

V and J are TRBV6-1 and TRBJ1-5; D ambiguous. V was shortened by 2 bases and J by 3 bases, with 20 bases between the two germline ends. This CDR3 has 18 amino acids. The germline V gene encodes CDR1 MNHNS and CDR2 SASEGT. The DNA for the CDR3 is TGTGCCAGCAGTGAACTGTGGGGTACCCTAAGAGACAATCAGCCCCAGCATTTT. It yields the protein CASSELWGTLRDNQPQHF.

This sequence joins TRBV29-1 and TRBJ1-1; D gene unclear. This CDR3 contains 13 residues. Deletions cut 6 bases from V and 0 bases from J, with 11 bases between. Germline V gene data show CDR1 as SQVTM and CDR2 as ANQGSEA. CDR3 in amino acids: CSVFRKMNTEAFF. The CDR3 DNA sequence: TGCAGCGTGTTTAGGAAGATGAACACTGAAGCTTTCTTT.

This clonotype showed up many times. This chain connects TRBV5-1 to TRBJ2-7; D remains unclear. The germline V gene has CDR1 SGHRS and CDR2 YFSETQ. The CDR3 is 11 residues long. The V end was cut by 5 bases, the J end by 3 bases, with 6 bases between. The CDR3 nucleotides are TGCGCCAGCAGGGACGGCTACGAGCAGTACTTC. It encodes CASRDGYEQYF.

The V and J genes are TRBV18 and TRBJ2-5; D is unclear. The germline V and J ends were trimmed by 10 bases and 5 bases, with 8 bases remaining between them. Germline CDR1 KGHSH, CDR2 LQKENI. The CDR3 loop spans 10 amino acids. This CDR3 is CATKGETQYF. The CDR3 DNA reads TGTGCCACCAAGGGTGAGACCCAGTACTTC.

This clonotype was seen ten or more times. CDR3 in DNA: TGCGCCAGTCGACAGGGTGTCGAGACCCAGTACTTC. Amino acid sequence: CASRQGVETQYF. V and J are TRBV5-1 and TRBJ2-5; TRBD1 matches 7 bases. With V trimmed by 8 bases and J by 5 bases, 6 bases remained unmatched. The germline gives CDR1 SGHRS, CDR2 YFSETQ. The CDR3 has 12 residues.

This clonotype was detected ten times or more. This sequence joins TRBV28 and TRBJ2-7; D gene unclear. This CDR3 is built from 14 residues. Per germline, CDR1 MDHEN and CDR2 SYDVKM. V gave up 7 bases and J gave up 7 bases, with 20 bases separating them. The CDR3 region is CASNETPVPGEQYF. For the CDR3, the DNA is TGTGCCAGCAACGAGACCCCCGTTCCTGGGGAGCAGTACTTC.

This clonotype was recorded at least ten times. This rearrangement joins TRBV20-1 to TRBJ2-1, with 7 bases aligning to TRBD2. Germline V lookup: CDR1 DFQATT, CDR2 SNEGSKA (reference sequence). CDR3 length: 15 amino acids. V lost 2 bases, J lost 5 bases, and 9 bases stayed unmatched. CDR3 sequence: CSARPGLELHNEQFF. As DNA, the CDR3 is TGCAGTGCTAGACCCGGACTAGAACTTCACAATGAGCAGTTCTTC.

This clonotype was recorded once. The rearrangement links TRBV30 to TRBJ2-3; the D is unclear. Germline CDR1 is GTSNPN and CDR2 is SVGIG (reference sequence). The CDR3 contains 14 residues. V lost 0 bases and J 6 bases, leaving 13 bases between the germline ends. As DNA, the CDR3 is TGTGCCTGGAGTGTCGTAGGAGCTTATGATACGCAGTATTTT. Translation gives CAWSVVGAYDTQYF.

There are many counts of this clonotype. This chain links TRBV7-8 with TRBJ1-1; a weak D match, TRBD1 (6 bases). This CDR3 contains 11 residues. Germline CDR1 and CDR2: SGHVS and FQNEAQ. V lost 3 bases, J lost 13 bases, and 12 bases lay in between. CDR3: CASSFQGFHFF. In DNA form, the CDR3 reads TGTGCCAGCAGCTTCCAGGGGTTTCATTTCTTT.

This clonotype was picked up a small number of times. The chain carries TRBV6-1 and TRBJ2-7; TRBD2 might be the D (5 bases). Germline values: CDR1 MNHNS, CDR2 SASEGT. V lost 8 bases and J lost 3, with 17 bases in between. The CDR3 loop spans 14 amino acids. The CDR3 DNA reads as TGTGCCAGCTCCCTCGGGGAAGAAGGCTACGAGCAGTACTTC. Its protein is CASSLGEEGYEQYF.

Only a few counts were recorded for this clonotype. V and J are TRBV5-1 and TRBJ2-4; 7 nucleotides align to TRBD2. The CDR3 runs 19 residues. The germline V gene encodes CDR1 SGHRS and CDR2 YFSETQ. The trim removed 1 base at V and 0 bases at J, leaving 13 bases unmatched. The CDR3 loop is CASSLFGAPSGGAKNIQYF. In DNA, the CDR3 is TGCGCCAGCAGCTTGTTTGGGGCACCCTCGGGGGGAGCCAAAAACATTCAGTACTTC.

This clonotype showed up just a few times. This chain links TRBV19 with TRBJ1-1; perhaps TRBD1 as D (5 bases). CDR3 length: 13 amino acids. The V end lost 7 bases, the J end lost 6 bases, and 15 bases lay between the germline ends. Germline loops: CDR1 LNHDA, CDR2 SQIVND (reference sequence). Written as DNA, the CDR3 is TGTGCCAGTACAGAAATGGGGGTCTCTGAAGCTTTCTTT. Translating it yields CASTEMGVSEAFF.

This clonotype was counted many times. The chain has TRBV15 and TRBJ1-4; perhaps TRBD1 as D (5 bases). Germline values: CDR1 LNHNV, CDR2 YYDKDF (reference sequence). The V end was cut by 5 bases, the J end by 8 bases, with 15 bases between. The CDR3 runs 14 residues. CDR3 loop: CATSVWDRGEKLFF. In DNA, the CDR3 is TGTGCCACCAGCGTATGGGACCGAGGAGAAAAACTGTTTTTT.

This rearrangement joins TRBV27 to TRBJ2-1; perhaps TRBD2 as D (6 bases). This CDR3 spans 15 amino acids. Trimming took 4 bases from V and 4 from J, leaving 14 bases between them. Germline CDR1 and CDR2: MNHEY and SMNVEV (reference sequence). The DNA of the CDR3 is TGTGCCAGCAGTTCAAGACTAGTCTCATACAATGAGCAGTTCTTC. As protein: CASSSRLVSYNEQFF.

The chain uses TRBV5-5 and TRBJ2-4; 7 bases line up with TRBD1. This CDR3 contains 14 residues. The germline gives CDR1 SGHKS, CDR2 YYEKEE (reference sequence). Unmatched junction bases numbered 4, after V lost 1 base and J lost 6 bases. Written as DNA, the CDR3 is TGTGCCAGCAGCTTGCCGGGACAGAGAAACATTCAGTACTTC. Protein sequence: CASSLPGQRNIQYF.